Given below is one T cell receptor beta chain in context. The junction differs from germline at one of its ends, possibly a read error. Every patient was untreated before thyroid surgery. As handled by the study authors: A papillary thyroid cancer distant-metastasis classifier was built from CDR3 differences across clinicopathological groups. With MiXCR, TCRdb reprocessed the PCR reads. V and J calls and clone size were set by TCRdb, not the authors. The sample holds about 92,000 clones, 15% seen once. The data derive from a study of metastatic and nonmetastatic thyroid tumors. CDR1 and CDR2 (germline): MNHEY, SVGAGI. This CDR3 is built from 15 residues.

This receptor was taken from a female donor with papillary thyroid cancer or a benign thyroid nodule (not recorded which). Some clones in this sample may be carry-over from other donors' samples. Sample: blood. The V gene is TRBV6-5, the J gene TRBJ2-2; D remains unclear. The CDR3 is CAISLSILNTGELFF. In DNA form, the CDR3 reads TGTGCCATCAGTCTCTCGATCTTGAACACCGGGGAGCTGTTTTTT.